This T cell receptor beta chain is drawn from a study of cytomegalovirus exposure and HLA in healthy donors. Findings and caveats of the study: Highly shared variants forming one cluster were likely a sequencing artifact.

Deletions cut 0 bases from V and 1 base from J, with 12 bases between. This CDR3 spans 16 amino acids. Germline V gene lookup returns CDR1 MNHEY and CDR2 SMNVEV (reference sequence). Primers included in the PCR were 60 Vbeta and 13 Jbeta primers. Sequencing was performed with immunoSEQ multiplex PCR; in TCRdb, only in-frame clones are kept and a portion is missing. The sample contains some 150,000 clones, 79% of which appear only once. The donors were healthy bone marrow donors. Remarks on this clone: What it binds is not known.

Sequenced input: PBMCs. The chain recombines TRBV27 with TRBJ2-5; D might be TRBD1 (5 bases). This receptor was taken from a human donor in good health. CDR3 coding DNA: TGTGCCAGCAGTTTATCGTTGGGGCTCGTCCAAGAGACCCAGTACTTC. It specifies CASSLSLGLVQETQYF.